This T cell receptor (beta chain) was profiled in a study of T-cell memory formation after mild COVID-19 (dated by TCRdb to about 2021). Context from the whole study: Most TCR sequence clusters were specific to one of the two donors. T-cell clones expanding and contracting after mild COVID-19 in two donors were tracked by longitudinal TCRalpha and TCRbeta repertoire sequencing. Two young, previously healthy adult volunteers, one female and one male, were included in the cohort.

Ficoll-Paque density gradient centrifugation was used to isolate PBMCs. Concerning this clonotype: What antigen it recognizes has not been identified. No base quality information exists; no much larger clone differs at one position.

V is reduced by 6 bases and J by 1 base, leaving a spacing of 10 bases between them. CDR1 and CDR2 (SGHTA, FQGNSA) derive from the germline V gene. From the cysteine up to the phenylalanine, the CDR3 has a length of 15 residues. The only DNA kept is the CDR3, 45 bases in frame from the first base. Reads for this sample came from an Illumina NovaSeq 6000. cDNA libraries for TCRalpha and TCRbeta were prepared by 5'RACE using constant-segment primers, with sample barcodes and unique molecular identifiers added. Trizol reagent was used to extract RNA from every sample. The libraries were amplified in two PCR steps, and the second step added a second sample barcode and Illumina TruSeq adapters. The libraries were sequenced on an Illumina NovaSeq using 2 x 150 bp paired-end reads. In the source study's methods: With migec v1.2.7, reads were demultiplexed and then collapsed into UMI-guided consensus sequences. Using mixcr v2.1.11, UMI consensuses were aligned to TRA and TRB V and J templates and then assembled into clonotypes. Expanded or contracted clonotypes were those called significant by both edgeR and NoisET, with noise models trained on biological replicates. edgeR calls used a false discovery rate-adjusted p below 0.01 and a log2 fold-change threshold of 1. As an exploratory analysis of dynamics, PCA with hierarchical clustering was applied to max-normalized trajectories of the 1000 most abundant clonotypes. Separately sequenced CD4+ and CD8+ repertoires were used to assign the CD4 or CD8 phenotype of responding clones. TCRdb cleaned the public reads at Q25 with fastp, built clones with MiXCR and kept in-frame beta chains. All rows with the same CDR3 protein become a single entry with the most common DNA and genes. The V and J calls, along with clone size, are taken from TCRdb and not from the paper's own processing. The sample table records about 340,000 distinct CDR3 sequences; 10% to 15% of these occur just once. Jointly, the top ten make up about 21% of the sample.

Points the paper makes about the study in general: Contracting CD4+ clones turned up mainly in the CM and EM memory subsets, whereas EMRA was where CD8+ clones were enriched. Some responding clones were detected in pre-infection memory, suggesting pre-existing cross-reactive memory T cells joined the SARS-CoV-2 response. SARS-CoV-2 specificity of the second-wave clones peaking on day 37 was not confirmed. Clones that contracted from day 15 to 85 showed balanced CD4/CD8 phenotypes, whereas a second wave of clones that expanded from day 15 to 37 leaned towards CD4+. The study included only a couple of mild cases, and larger cohorts that include severe cases with pre-infection samples were judged to be necessary.

The rearrangement combines TRBV7-2 with TRBJ1-6; the D gene assignment is ambiguous. Sequencing was performed on PBMCs or a T cell subset sorted from them (not recorded which). This TCR came from a man between 18 and 29 years old who had mild COVID-19 (a few samples of this study predate the infection). The sample titles of this study are shuffled in the database, so cell type and time point are left out; the donor was told from shared clones. The CDR3 region: CASRLSPSYNSPLHF. The DNA sequence follows: TGTGCCAGCAGGTTAAGTCCTTCCTATAATTCACCCCTCCACTTT.